This T cell receptor (beta chain) is from a study of radiotherapy plus CTLA-4 blockade in lung cancer. The assay was immunoSEQ multiplex PCR, and TCRdb's table has in-frame clones only and misses some. Of tens of thousands of clones in the sample, approximately 86% were seen once. On this clone: Its antigen is still unknown.

Looked up from germline, CDR1 is MGHDK and CDR2 is SYGVNS. The CDR3 length is 12 residues. Trimming shortened V by 5 bases and J by 5 bases, and 7 bases separated the two germline ends. Study findings and constraints: Some TCR clones had been derived from tumors. These clones expanded in peripheral blood after radiotherapy plus ipilimumab. The authors reported that early blood T cell clone dynamics, with interferon-beta, best predicted response.

The V gene is TRBV25-1, the J gene TRBJ2-1; no definite D call. This sequence originates from a human donor with non-small cell lung cancer who had a partial response to radiotherapy plus ipilimumab. The sample consisted of peripheral blood, taken from a patient treated with radiotherapy plus ipilimumab. The CDR3 sequence: CASSLLNNEQFF. Here the CDR3 DNA reads TGTGCCAGCAGTCTACTTAACAATGAGCAGTTCTTC.